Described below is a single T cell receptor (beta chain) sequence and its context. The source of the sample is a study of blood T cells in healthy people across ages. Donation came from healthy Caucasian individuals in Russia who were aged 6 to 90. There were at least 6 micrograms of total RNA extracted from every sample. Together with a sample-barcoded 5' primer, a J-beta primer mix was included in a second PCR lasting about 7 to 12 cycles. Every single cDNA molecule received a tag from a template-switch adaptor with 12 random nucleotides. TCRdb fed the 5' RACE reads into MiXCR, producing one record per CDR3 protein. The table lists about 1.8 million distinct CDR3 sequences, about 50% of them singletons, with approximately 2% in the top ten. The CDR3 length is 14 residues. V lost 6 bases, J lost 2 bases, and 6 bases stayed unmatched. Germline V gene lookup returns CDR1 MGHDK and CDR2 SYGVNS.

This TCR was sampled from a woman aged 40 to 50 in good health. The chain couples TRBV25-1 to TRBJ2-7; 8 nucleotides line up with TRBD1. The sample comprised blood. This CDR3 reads CASSRTGSTYEQYF. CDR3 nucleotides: TGTGCCAGCAGCAGGACAGGGAGCACCTACGAGCAGTACTTC.